Presented here are 15 T cell receptor beta chains from one specimen sequenced in a study of T cell responses to AZD1222 COVID-19 vaccine. Sequencing used immunoSEQ multiplex PCR; TCRdb keeps in-frame clones, though not all of them. This table has roughly 40,000 clones, about 92% appearing once. The sample here was peripheral blood, taken 28 days after the second AZD1222 dose. Receptors were obtained from an adult who received the AZD1222 COVID-19 vaccine.

This clone was recorded once. The genes are TRBV30 and TRBJ2-7; D is possibly TRBD1 (6 bases). The V gene lost 2 bases and the J gene lost 5 bases, with 7 bases spanning the gap. The germline gives CDR1 GTSNPN, CDR2 SVGIG (reference sequence). This CDR3 is 11 amino acids long. This CDR3 reads CAWSNRDEQYF. CDR3 sequence (DNA): TGTGCCTGGAGTAACAGGGACGAGCAGTACTTC. The variable domain in full, completed from reference TRBV30 and TRBJ2-7, reads SQTIHQWPATLVQPVGSPLSLECTVEGTSNPNLYWYRQAAGRGLQLLFYSVGIGQISSEVPQNLSASRPQDRQFILSSKKLLLSDSGFYLCAWSNRDEQYFGPGTRLTVT.

The chain combines TRBV20-1 with TRBJ1-3, with a possible D match to TRBD1 (5 bases). The germline gives CDR1 DFQATT, CDR2 SNEGSKA (reference sequence). This CDR3 has 14 amino acids. V lost 3 bases and J lost 0, with 9 bases in between. The CDR3 spells CSASAGSSGNTIYF. The DNA of the CDR3 is TGCAGTGCTAGTGCAGGGAGCTCTGGAAACACCATATATTTT.

The chain carries TRBV4-1 and TRBJ1-2; 7 positions match TRBD1. This CDR3 comprises 15 residues. V was clipped by 1 base and J by 4 bases; unmatched bases: 6. Germline CDR1 is MGHRA and CDR2 is YSYEKL. Here the CDR3 reads CASSQGQGESYGYTF. CDR3 coding DNA: TGCGCCAGCAGCCAAGGCCAGGGGGAGAGCTATGGCTACACCTTC.

The chain recombines TRBV11-3 with TRBJ1-1; tentative D call: TRBD1 (5 bases). CDR1 is SGHNT, CDR2 YENEEA, per germline. V lost 5 bases and J 5 bases, leaving 18 bases between the germline ends. CDR3 length: 15 residues. In nucleotides, the CDR3 is TGTGCCAGCAGCCCCGGGGGGGGGAGGAAAACTGAAGCTTTCTTT. Translated, it gives CASSPGGGRKTEAFF.

The chain couples TRBV19 to TRBJ2-1; no clear D. The V end lost 5 bases, the J end lost 7 bases, and 9 bases lay between the germline ends. The CDR3 spans 12 residues. Per germline, CDR1 LNHDA and CDR2 SQIVND (reference sequence). CDR3 sequence (DNA): TGTGCCAGTAGTGTACAGCGAAATGAGCAGTTCTTC. This sequence encodes CASSVQRNEQFF.

The chain uses TRBV24-1 and TRBJ2-7; D unclear. The CDR3 runs to 17 residues. V lost 0 bases and J 0 bases, leaving 14 bases between the germline ends. Germline lookup yields CDR1 KGHDR and CDR2 SFDVKD. CDR3 nucleotides: TGTGCCACCAGTGATTTGGTCGTGTCGGAGAGCTCCTACGAGCAGTACTTC. Its protein product is CATSDLVVSESSYEQYF.

In its sample, this clone was seen once. The chain couples TRBV19 to TRBJ1-5; D remains unclear. Trimming cost V 3 bases and J 6 bases, with 12 bases left between them. Germline CDR1 is LNHDA and CDR2 is SQIVND (reference sequence). The CDR3 has 14 residues. The CDR3 spells CASSIRLDGQPQHF. Written as DNA, the CDR3 is TGTGCCAGTAGTATTAGGCTGGACGGTCAGCCCCAGCATTTT.

The J gene is TRBJ1-5, the V gene TRBV10-3, with a weak D call TRBD1 (6 bases). The germline V gene encodes CDR1 ENHRY and CDR2 SYGVKD. Between the trimmed V and J ends, which lost 0 bases and 2 bases, there was a span of 11 bases. The CDR3 length is 16 residues. The DNA for the CDR3 is TGTGCCATCAGTGAGTCGATGGGGGGCCGCAATCAGCCCCAGCATTTT. Encoded protein: CAISESMGGRNQPQHF.

The V and J genes are TRBV7-2 and TRBJ2-3; the D is unclear. Trimming removed 1 base at V and 3 bases at J, with 8 bases between. Germline V gives CDR1 SGHTA, CDR2 FQGNSA. This CDR3 spans 14 amino acids. The DNA for the CDR3 is TGTGCCAGCAGCTTAGTGTCGCGGACAGATACGCAGTATTTT. Translated: CASSLVSRTDTQYF.

The rearrangement uses TRBV24-1 and TRBJ2-2; possible D gene TRBD1, 6 bases. V gave up 8 bases and J gave up 9 bases, with 21 bases separating them. In germline, CDR1 is KGHDR, CDR2 SFDVKD. CDR3 size: 15 residues. DNA for the CDR3: TGTGCCACCAAGGGGAACGGACAGCAGGACAGGGAGCTGTTTTTT. Translating gives CATKGNGQQDRELFF.

The chain joins TRBV19 to TRBJ2-7; D gene uncertain. Per the germline V gene, CDR1 is LNHDA and CDR2 is SQIVND (reference sequence). V dropped 0 bases and J dropped 3 bases, with 9 bases sitting between them. The CDR3 is made up of 14 amino acids. The CDR3 coding sequence is TGTGCCAGTAGTATAGACTTTACCCTCTACGAGCAGTACTTC. It codes for CASSIDFTLYEQYF.

The V and J genes are TRBV5-4 and TRBJ1-1, with a weak D call TRBD1 (5 bases). The CDR3 covers 14 residues. V lost 7 bases and J 3 bases, leaving 16 bases between the germline ends. Germline V lookup: CDR1 SGHNT, CDR2 YYREEE (reference sequence). CDR3 DNA: TGTGCCAGCCACTTACGGGGGGGGGACACTGAAGCTTTCTTT. This codes for CASHLRGGDTEAFF.

The rearrangement joins TRBV5-6 to TRBJ2-2, with 10 positions matching TRBD1. After removal of 4 bases from V and 7 bases from J, the junction contained 10 bases not matched to a gene. The CDR3 totals 16 residues. Germline CDR1 SGHDT, CDR2 YYEEEE. CDR3 sequence reads: CASSGMTTGGNGELFF. For the CDR3, the DNA is TGTGCCAGCAGCGGTATGACGACAGGGGGCAACGGGGAGCTGTTTTTT.

V gene TRBV3-1 (or the pseudogene TRBV3-2) combines with J gene TRBJ2-7; D gene ambiguous. The CDR3 length is 11 residues. Trimming took off 6 bases at V and 4 bases at J, with 7 bases between the two ends. Germline CDR1 LGHDT, CDR2 YNNKEL (reference sequence). The CDR3 nucleotides are TGTGCCAGCAGGGGCGTTTACGAGCAGTACTTC. The encoded protein is CASRGVYEQYF.

The chain carries TRBV9 and TRBJ1-5; a possible D gene is TRBD1 (5 bases). The CDR3 runs 15 residues. CDR1 and CDR2 from the germline V gene are SGDLS and YYNGEE. The ends were cut back, 0 bases at V and 7 bases at J, with 14 bases in the middle. The CDR3 region is CASSVEGALGQPQHF. The CDR3 region has the DNA TGTGCCAGCAGCGTAGAAGGGGCTTTGGGCCAGCCCCAGCATTTT.